This T cell receptor (beta chain) was profiled in a study of regulatory T cells in long-lasting Graves disease. Overall study context: Persistence in Graves' disease required over 5 years of antithyroid drugs plus positive TSH receptor antibodies.

The sample's time point: persistent/refractory GD, antithyroid drugs over 5 years with positive TRAb. The TCR library was prepared using RNA isolated from PBMCs. Study results and caveats: TRBV28, TRBJ1-2 and TRBJ2-5 emerged as the favored segments in persistent disease.

Construction of the TCR beta libraries employed iRepertoire HTBI primers in conjunction with Arm-PCR of CDR3 regions. TCRdb reprocessed the multiplex PCR reads via MiXCR and lists one record per CDR3 protein. The sample yields about 660,000 distinct CDR3 sequences, around 30% seen once. The V gene's germline CDR1 is MGHRA and CDR2 YSYEKL. Trimming removed 3 bases from V and 0 bases from J, with 18 bases in between. The CDR3 is made up of 18 amino acids. Turning to this clonotype: The antigen remains unidentified.

The V call is TRBV4-1, the J call TRBJ1-5; a weak D match, TRBD1 (5 bases). The TCR sequence derives from a female donor with Graves disease. Sample: peripheral blood mononuclear cells (PBMCs), taken when the disease was refractory, from a patient treated with antithyroid drugs. The DNA of the CDR3 is TGCGCCAGCAGCCATAAACCCCGGGACGGCAATAGCAATCAGCCCCAGCATTTT. Protein product: CASSHKPRDGNSNQPQHF.